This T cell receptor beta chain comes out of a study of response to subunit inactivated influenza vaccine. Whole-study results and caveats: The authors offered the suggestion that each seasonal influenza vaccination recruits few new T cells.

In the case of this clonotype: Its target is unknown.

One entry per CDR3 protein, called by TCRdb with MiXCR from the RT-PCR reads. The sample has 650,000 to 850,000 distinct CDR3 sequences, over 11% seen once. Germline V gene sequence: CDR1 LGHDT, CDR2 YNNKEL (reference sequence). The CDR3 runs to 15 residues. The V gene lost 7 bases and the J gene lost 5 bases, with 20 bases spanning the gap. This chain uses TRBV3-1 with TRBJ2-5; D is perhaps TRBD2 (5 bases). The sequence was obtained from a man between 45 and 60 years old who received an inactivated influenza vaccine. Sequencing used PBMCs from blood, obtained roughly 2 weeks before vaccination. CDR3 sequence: CASTKDPEGWETQYF. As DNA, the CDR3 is TGTGCCAGCACCAAAGATCCTGAGGGTTGGGAGACCCAGTACTTC.